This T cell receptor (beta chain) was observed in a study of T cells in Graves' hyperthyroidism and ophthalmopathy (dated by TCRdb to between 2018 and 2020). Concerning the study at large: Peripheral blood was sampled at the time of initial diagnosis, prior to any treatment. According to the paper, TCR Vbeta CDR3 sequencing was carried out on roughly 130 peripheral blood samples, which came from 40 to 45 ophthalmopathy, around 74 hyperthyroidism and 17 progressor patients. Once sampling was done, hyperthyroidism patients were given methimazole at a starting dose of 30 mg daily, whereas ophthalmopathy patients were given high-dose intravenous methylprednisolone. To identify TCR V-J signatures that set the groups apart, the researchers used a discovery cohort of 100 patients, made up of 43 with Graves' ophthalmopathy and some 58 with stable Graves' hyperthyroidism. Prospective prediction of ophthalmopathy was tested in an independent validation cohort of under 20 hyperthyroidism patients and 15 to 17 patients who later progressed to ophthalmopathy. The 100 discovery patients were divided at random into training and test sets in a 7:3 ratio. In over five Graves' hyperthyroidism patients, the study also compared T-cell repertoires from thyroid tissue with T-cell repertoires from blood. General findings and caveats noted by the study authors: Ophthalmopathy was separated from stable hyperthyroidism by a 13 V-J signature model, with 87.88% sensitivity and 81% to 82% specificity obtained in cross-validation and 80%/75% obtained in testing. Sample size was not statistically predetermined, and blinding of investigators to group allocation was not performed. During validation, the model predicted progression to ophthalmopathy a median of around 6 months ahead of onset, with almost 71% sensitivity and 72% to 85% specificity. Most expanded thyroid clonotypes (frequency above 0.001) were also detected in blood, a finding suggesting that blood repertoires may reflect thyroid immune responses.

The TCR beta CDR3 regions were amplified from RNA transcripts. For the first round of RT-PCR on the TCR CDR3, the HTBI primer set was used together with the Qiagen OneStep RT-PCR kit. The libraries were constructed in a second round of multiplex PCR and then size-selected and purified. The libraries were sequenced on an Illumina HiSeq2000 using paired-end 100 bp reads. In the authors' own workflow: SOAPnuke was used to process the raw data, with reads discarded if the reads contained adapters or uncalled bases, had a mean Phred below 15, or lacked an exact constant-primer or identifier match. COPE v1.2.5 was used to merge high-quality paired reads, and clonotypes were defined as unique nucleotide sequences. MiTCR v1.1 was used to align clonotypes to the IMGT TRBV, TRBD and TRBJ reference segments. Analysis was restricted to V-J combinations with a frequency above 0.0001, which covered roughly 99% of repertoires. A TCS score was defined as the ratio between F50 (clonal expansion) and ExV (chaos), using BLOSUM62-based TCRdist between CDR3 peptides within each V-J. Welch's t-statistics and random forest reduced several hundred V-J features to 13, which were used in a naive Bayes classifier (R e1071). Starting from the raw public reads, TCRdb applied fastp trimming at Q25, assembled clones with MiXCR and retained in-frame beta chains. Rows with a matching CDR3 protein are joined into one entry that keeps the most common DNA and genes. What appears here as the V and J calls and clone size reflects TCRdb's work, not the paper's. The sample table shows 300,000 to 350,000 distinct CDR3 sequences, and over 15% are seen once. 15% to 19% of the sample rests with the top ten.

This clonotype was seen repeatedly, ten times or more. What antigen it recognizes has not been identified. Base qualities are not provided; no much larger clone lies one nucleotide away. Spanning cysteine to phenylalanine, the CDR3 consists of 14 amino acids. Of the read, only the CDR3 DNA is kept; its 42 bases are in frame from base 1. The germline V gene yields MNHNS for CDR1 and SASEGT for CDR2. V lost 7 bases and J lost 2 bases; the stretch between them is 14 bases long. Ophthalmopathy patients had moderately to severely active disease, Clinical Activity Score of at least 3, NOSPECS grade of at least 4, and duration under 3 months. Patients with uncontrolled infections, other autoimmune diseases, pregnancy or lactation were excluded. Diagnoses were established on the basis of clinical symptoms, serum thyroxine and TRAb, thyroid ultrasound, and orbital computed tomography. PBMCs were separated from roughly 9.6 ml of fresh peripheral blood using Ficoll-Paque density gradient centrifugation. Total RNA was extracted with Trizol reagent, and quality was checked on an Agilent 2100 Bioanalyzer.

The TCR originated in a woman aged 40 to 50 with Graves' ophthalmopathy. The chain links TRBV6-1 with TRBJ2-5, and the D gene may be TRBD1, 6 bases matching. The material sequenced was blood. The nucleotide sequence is TGTGCCAGCACCCAGACAGGCCCACAAGAGACCCAGTACTTC. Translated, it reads CASTQTGPQETQYF.